These T cell receptor beta chains were read from a single sample in a study of CD8 T cells in ankylosing spondylitis. A single record per CDR3 protein comes from TCRdb applying MiXCR to the 5' RACE reads. The repertoire has around 340,000 distinct CDR3 sequences, approximately 22% of them found once; the top ten carry around 13%. The sequencing input was blood, either unsorted or a sorted T cell fraction (not recorded which). Every receptor here comes from a male donor with ankylosing spondylitis or in good health (not recorded which). CDR3s include the opening cysteine and the closing phenylalanine or tryptophan. A D gene is named only where the DNA matches it firmly. Clone size is shown for a subset of rows, as once, few, many or a class of expanded clone.

D gene: .
V gene: TRBV12-3/TRBV12-4
J gene: TRBJ1-2
CDR3 length: 14
clone size: .
CDR3 protein: CASSSMDRKYGYTF
CDR3 DNA: TGTGCCAGCAGCTCCATGGACAGAAAATATGGCTACACCTTC

D gene: .
V gene: TRBV29-1
J gene: TRBJ2-3
CDR3 length: 14
clone size: few
CDR3 protein: CSVDEGGAGDTQYF
CDR3 DNA: TGCAGCGTTGACGAGGGGGGGGCCGGTGATACGCAGTATTTT

D gene: .
V gene: TRBV5-4
J gene: TRBJ2-6
CDR3 length: 18
clone size: .
CDR3 protein: CASSLIGAGPSGANVLTF
CDR3 DNA: TGTGCCAGCAGCTTGATTGGGGCAGGGCCCTCTGGGGCCAACGTCCTGACTTTC

D gene: .
V gene: TRBV4-1
J gene: TRBJ2-7
CDR3 length: 15
clone size: .
CDR3 protein: CASGPMGGSSYEQYF
CDR3 DNA: TGCGCCAGCGGTCCGATGGGGGGAAGCTCCTACGAGCAGTACTTC

D gene: .
V gene: TRBV7-9
J gene: TRBJ2-7
CDR3 length: 13
clone size: .
CDR3 protein: CASSPTSGNEQYF
CDR3 DNA: TGTGCCAGCAGCCCTACTTCGGGCAACGAGCAGTACTTC

D gene: TRBD1
V gene: TRBV18
J gene: TRBJ2-3
CDR3 length: 14
clone size: .
CDR3 protein: CASSEQGGTDTQYF
CDR3 DNA: TGTGCCAGCTCAGAACAGGGGGGCACAGATACGCAGTATTTT

D gene: .
V gene: TRBV3-1
J gene: TRBJ2-1
CDR3 length: 15
clone size: .
CDR3 protein: CASSKGWDGYNEQFF
CDR3 DNA: TGTGCCAGCAGCAAAGGGTGGGACGGCTACAATGAGCAGTTCTTC

D gene: .
V gene: TRBV2
J gene: TRBJ1-1
CDR3 length: 12
clone size: few
CDR3 protein: CASDPGPDKAFF
CDR3 DNA: TGTGCCAGCGACCCCGGGCCCGATAAAGCTTTCTTT

D gene: TRBD2
V gene: TRBV27
J gene: TRBJ2-3
CDR3 length: 18
clone size: few
CDR3 protein: CASSLLPAGGPVTDTQYF
CDR3 DNA: TGTGCCAGCAGTTTATTGCCAGCGGGGGGGCCTGTCACAGATACGCAGTATTTT

D gene: .
V gene: TRBV25-1
J gene: TRBJ2-7
CDR3 length: 13
clone size: .
CDR3 protein: CASAGLGGYEQYF
CDR3 DNA: TGTGCCAGCGCGGGGCTAGGTGGCTACGAGCAGTACTTC

D gene: .
V gene: TRBV7-3
J gene: TRBJ2-2
CDR3 length: 14
clone size: few
CDR3 protein: CASSLIDSTGELFF
CDR3 DNA: TGTGCCAGCAGCTTAATAGACTCAACCGGGGAGCTGTTTTTT

D gene: .
V gene: TRBV5-1
J gene: TRBJ2-3
CDR3 length: 16
clone size: .
CDR3 protein: CASSLESGAFTDTQYF
CDR3 DNA: TGCGCCAGCAGCTTGGAGTCCGGGGCGTTCACAGATACGCAGTATTTT

D gene: .
V gene: TRBV6-5
J gene: TRBJ2-4
CDR3 length: 14
clone size: few
CDR3 protein: CASSSAGWGNIQYF
CDR3 DNA: TGTGCCAGCAGTTCCGCAGGGTGGGGAAACATTCAGTACTTC

D gene: .
V gene: TRBV4-1
J gene: TRBJ2-7
CDR3 length: 14
clone size: few
CDR3 protein: CASSQDEGWNEQYF
CDR3 DNA: TGCGCCAGCAGCCAAGATGAGGGTTGGAACGAGCAGTACTTC

D gene: .
V gene: TRBV4-1
J gene: TRBJ2-7
CDR3 length: 15
clone size: .
CDR3 protein: CASSQDGTRSYEQYF
CDR3 DNA: TGCGCCAGCAGCCAAGATGGGACCCGTTCCTACGAGCAGTACTTC

D gene: .
V gene: TRBV7-9
J gene: TRBJ2-7
CDR3 length: 13
clone size: .
CDR3 protein: CASSFANSYEQYF
CDR3 DNA: TGTGCCAGCTCTTTTGCAAACTCCTACGAGCAGTACTTC

D gene: TRBD1
V gene: TRBV9
J gene: TRBJ1-1
CDR3 length: 15
clone size: .
CDR3 protein: CASSASSGQGVEAFF
CDR3 DNA: TGTGCCAGCAGCGCATCCTCCGGACAGGGTGTTGAAGCTTTCTTT

D gene: TRBD2
V gene: TRBV2
J gene: TRBJ2-7
CDR3 length: 14
clone size: few
CDR3 protein: CASHLAVRSYEQYF
CDR3 DNA: TGTGCCAGCCACCTAGCGGTTAGGAGCTACGAGCAGTACTTC

D gene: .
V gene: TRBV27
J gene: TRBJ2-3
CDR3 length: 19
clone size: few
CDR3 protein: CASSGRDMGFDYDTDTQYF
CDR3 DNA: TGTGCCAGCAGTGGGCGAGACATGGGGTTCGACTATGACACAGATACGCAGTATTTT

D gene: .
V gene: TRBV6-1
J gene: TRBJ2-1
CDR3 length: 13
clone size: .
CDR3 protein: CASSIDSPREQFF
CDR3 DNA: TGTGCCAGCAGCATCGACTCTCCCCGGGAGCAGTTCTTC

D gene: .
V gene: TRBV5-4
J gene: TRBJ2-5
CDR3 length: 13
clone size: few
CDR3 protein: CASSSLREETQYF
CDR3 DNA: TGTGCCAGCAGCTCCCTCCGTGAGGAGACCCAGTACTTC